These T cell receptor beta chains were read from a single sample in a study of control samples from healthy donors and cancer patients. TCRdb keeps only in-frame clones here, not all; method: immunoSEQ multiplex PCR. The sample comprises approximately 60,000 clones, under 95% of which are singletons, and 0.91% rests with the top ten. The sequenced sample was PBMCs. These receptors came from a man aged 30-40 years with colorectal cancer. CDR3s leave out the opening cysteine and the closing phenylalanine or tryptophan. Fields, in order: CDR3 protein, V gene.

ASSYGTGGSYNEQF TRBV13
ASSLVQGVHEQF TRBV7-2
ASSLGGRGMY TRBV5-6
ASSRYTLPQGNEQF TRBV7-6
AIRTSGPRGNEQF TRBV6-6
ASSSDWERKETQY TRBV5-6
SVGPDPTGGELF TRBV29-1
ASSSRRNTLLLEQY TRBV5-4
ASSITGGIQETQY TRBV19
ASSLNWDRGTYEQY TRBV11-2
ASSFGSRSNQPQH TRBV7-2
ASSDSSSYNEQF TRBV27
ASSQDGSETQY TRBV4-3
ASSYSKGDSNADTQY TRBV6-2/TRBV6-3
ASSYDSPRIYGYT TRBV6-5
ASRRQGENGYT TRBV7-9
SVPGARPYEQY TRBV29-1
ASSLGSATDTQY TRBV11-2
ASSLEVVSGGSTDTQY TRBV7-2
ASSSVEGHYT TRBV7-2
ASSQDRRQYNEQF TRBV4-2
ASSFNQAANTEAF TRBV5-1
ASSFDGSSYNEQF TRBV5-4
ASSESGTGIGQY TRBV10-1
ASSIGGGYT TRBV19
ASSPGHSYEQY TRBV7-2
ASSIGGREYDTDTQY TRBV19
ASSLRGRNTGELF TRBV28
ASSQVPNYGYT TRBV4-3
ASSLAGTGDFT TRBV5-4
ASSPWSGGSYNEQF TRBV9
ASSQLTTRGGYGYT TRBV4-1
ASSVAPETFEYGYT TRBV9
ASSSRAGDDTGELF TRBV7-2
ASSEEGGGPRTDTQY TRBV6-1
AIKSTMGYLAGFGDEQF TRBV10-3
ASSSDSATQPQH TRBV19
ARSGDNPNYGYT TRBV5-3
ASSDAGRGYGYT TRBV6-1
ASSQQGVGNTIY TRBV7-9
ASRHYRVVTGELF TRBV5-6
ASSQEAGTGNTIY TRBV3-1/TRBV3-2
ASSNPGRQYGYT TRBV2
ASSWGNEQF TRBV12-3/TRBV12-4
ASSFLGTYEQY TRBV5-6
ASRHLTGGTEAF TRBV5-8
ASSLGPGEDTIY TRBV5-5